The 28 T cell receptor beta chains presented below share a single source sample, sequenced in a study of cytomegalovirus exposure and HLA in healthy donors. The protocol was immunoSEQ multiplex PCR, while the TCRdb copy is restricted to in-frame clones and leaves out a portion. The table lists 30,000 to 40,000 clones, 90% to 95% of them singletons, with 3.3% in the top ten. Sequenced: PBMCs. The receptors were gathered from a man between 18 and 29 years old in good health and CMV-seronegative.

The chain links TRBV5-6 to TRBJ1-2, with D unresolved. The CDR3 sequence is 13 residues long. V lost 0 bases, J lost 4 bases, and 7 bases lay in between. In germline, CDR1 is SGHDT, CDR2 YYEEEE. The CDR3 DNA reads TGTGCCAGCAGCTTGGGAGATTTCTATGGCTACACCTTC. Protein product: CASSLGDFYGYTF.

The V call is TRBV5-4, the J call TRBJ1-2; TRBD1 is a possible D gene (6 bases). Germline values: CDR1 SGHNT, CDR2 YYREEE (reference sequence). V was trimmed by 1 base and J by 6 bases, leaving 13 bases between them. This CDR3 is built from 14 residues. CDR3: CASSLIQGTHGYTF. In nucleotides, the CDR3 is TGTGCCAGCAGCTTGATACAGGGAACACATGGCTACACCTTC. The whole variable domain, filled in from reference TRBV5-4 and TRBJ1-2, reads ETGVTQSPTHLIKTRGQQVTLRCSSQSGHNTVSWYQQALGQGPQFIFQYYREEENGRGNFPPRFSGLQFPNYSSELNVNALELDDSALYLCASSLIQGTHGYTFGSGTRLTVV.

The V and J genes are TRBV5-1 and TRBJ2-3; 7 bases align to TRBD2. The trim removed 0 bases at V and 1 base at J, leaving 5 bases unmatched. The germline V gene has CDR1 SGHRS and CDR2 YFSETQ. The CDR3 has 16 amino acids. The CDR3 DNA is TGCGCCAGCAGCTTGGTGGGAGGGGTACGCACAGATACGCAGTATTTT. Protein product: CASSLVGGVRTDTQYF.

The V call is TRBV7-3, the J call TRBJ2-1, with TRBD2 matching over 11 bases. V trimming: 3 bases; J trimming: 7 bases; junction bases outside the gene matches: 5. This CDR3 has 15 residues. From germline, CDR1 is SGHTA and CDR2 FQGTGA. CDR3 nucleotide sequence: TGTGCCAGCAGCTTTTTAGCGGGAGGGCGTAATGAGCAGTTCTTC. Protein: CASSFLAGGRNEQFF.

This chain connects TRBV19 to TRBJ1-5; 12 bases align to TRBD1. This CDR3 spans 19 amino acids. CDR1 LNHDA and CDR2 SQIVND come from the germline V gene (reference sequence). Trimming removed 7 bases from V and 0 bases from J; junction bases left unmatched: 13. The CDR3 DNA is TGTGCCAGTAACACTCCGGGACAGGGGGCCGCAGGTAGCAATCAGCCCCAGCATTTT. It yields the protein CASNTPGQGAAGSNQPQHF.

This chain joins TRBV29-1 and TRBJ2-7, with D perhaps TRBD2 (6 bases). V was pared by 6 bases and J by 2 bases, with 14 bases between. The CDR3 has 13 residues. Germline CDR1 and CDR2: SQVTM and ANQGSEA. CDR3 sequence: CSVDGDSPYEQYF. CDR3 sequence (DNA): TGCAGCGTCGATGGGGACTCTCCCTACGAGCAGTACTTC.

The V call is TRBV30, the J call TRBJ1-5, with D tentatively TRBD1 (5 bases). V was shortened by 0 bases and J by 4 bases, with 13 bases between the two germline ends. Germline lookup yields CDR1 GTSNPN and CDR2 SVGIG (reference sequence). This CDR3 spans 15 amino acids. The CDR3 here is CAWSVRQGGNQPQHF. CDR3 DNA: TGTGCCTGGAGTGTCCGGCAGGGAGGGAATCAGCCCCAGCATTTT. The whole variable domain, remainder taken from reference TRBV30 and TRBJ1-5, is SQTIHQWPATLVQPVGSPLSLECTVEGTSNPNLYWYRQAAGRGLQLLFYSVGIGQISSEVPQNLSASRPQDRQFILSSKKLLLSDSGFYLCAWSVRQGGNQPQHFGDGTRLSIL.

The chain has TRBV15 and TRBJ2-3; TRBD2 matches at 7 bases. This CDR3 region has 14 residues. V lost 2 bases and J lost 4; bases outside the gene matches: 3. Germline V gene data show CDR1 as LNHNV and CDR2 as YYDKDF (reference sequence). The DNA of the CDR3 is TGTGCCACCAGCAGAACTAGCGACCCAGATACGCAGTATTTT. This sequence encodes CATSRTSDPDTQYF.

This clone was counted a single time. V gene TRBV9 combines with J gene TRBJ2-3; 9 bases map to TRBD2. V trimming: 3 bases; J trimming: 5 bases; junction bases outside the gene matches: 10. This CDR3 is built from 16 residues. Germline lookup yields CDR1 SGDLS and CDR2 YYNGEE. CDR3 DNA: TGTGCCAGCAGCGGAGGGGCGGGGGGGCAGGGAGATACGCAGTATTTT. It specifies CASSGGAGGQGDTQYF.

The chain is built from TRBV4-2 and TRBJ2-7; D unclear. The CDR3 spans 12 residues. The V and J ends lost 4 bases and 3 bases respectively, with 7 bases between them. Germline CDR1 LGHNA, CDR2 YNFKEQ. CDR3 amino acids: CASSLDGYEQYF. The CDR3 bases are TGTGCCAGCAGCCTAGACGGCTACGAGCAGTACTTC.

This chain joins TRBV6-5 and TRBJ2-3, with D tentatively TRBD2 (5 bases). The CDR3 contains 15 residues. CDR1 and CDR2 from the germline V gene are MNHEY and SVGAGI. Trimming stripped 0 bases from V and 2 bases from J, with 9 bases between. The CDR3 is CASSYSRETTDTQYF. The CDR3 DNA follows: TGTGCCAGCAGTTACTCCCGGGAAACCACAGATACGCAGTATTTT.

This clone appeared a single time. The V and J genes are TRBV2 and TRBJ2-3; 8 bases are a match to TRBD1. The CDR3 sequence is 15 residues long. Germline CDR1 and CDR2: SNHLY and FYNNEI. V lost 6 bases and J lost 2; bases outside the gene matches: 7. CDR3 in DNA: TGTGCCAGCAGAGAACAGGGGGTCTTCACAGATACGCAGTATTTT. This sequence encodes CASREQGVFTDTQYF.

The chain uses TRBV5-8 and TRBJ2-4; the D gene is possibly TRBD2 (6 bases). The CDR3 runs to 14 residues. V was clipped by 4 bases and J by 4 bases, with 12 bases between them. CDR1 is SGHTS and CDR2 is YDEGEE in the germline V gene. The CDR3 nucleotides read TGTGCCAGCAGCATTGGGACTCTAAAAAACATTCAGTACTTC. Encoded protein: CASSIGTLKNIQYF.

The chain employs TRBV5-5 and TRBJ2-3; D gene unclear. V was trimmed by 2 bases and J by 1 base, leaving 8 bases between them. CDR1 is SGHKS, CDR2 YYEKEE, per germline (reference sequence). CDR3 length: 14 amino acids. CDR3: CASSLQIGTDTQYF. CDR3 bases: TGTGCCAGCAGCTTACAGATTGGCACAGATACGCAGTATTTT. Based on the CDR3 plus reference TRBV5-5 and TRBJ2-3, the full variable domain is DAGVTQSPTHLIKTRGQQVTLRCSPISGHKSVSWYQQVLGQGPQFIFQYYEKEERGRGNFPDRFSARQFPNYSSELNVNALLLGDSALYLCASSLQIGTDTQYFGPGTRLTVL.

The chain employs TRBV13 and TRBJ2-7; D may be TRBD1 (5 bases). The CDR3 is 14 amino acids. V was cut by 0 bases and J by 5 bases, with 11 bases left in between. Germline CDR1 is PRHDT and CDR2 is FYEKMQ (reference sequence). CDR3 bases: TGTGCCAGCAGCTTAGGTCGCAGGGCCAACGAGCAGTACTTC. Its translation is CASSLGRRANEQYF.

This chain uses TRBV5-1 with TRBJ1-1; D is uncertain. This CDR3 has 13 amino acids. Germline V gene lookup returns CDR1 SGHRS and CDR2 YFSETQ. Trimming left V 0 bases short and J 1 base short, with 4 bases between. DNA for the CDR3: TGCGCCAGCAGCTTGGATAAGAACACTGAAGCTTTCTTT. As protein: CASSLDKNTEAFF.

The V gene is TRBV6-1, the J gene TRBJ2-7, with 15 bases that match TRBD2. This CDR3 is 15 amino acids long. Germline V gives CDR1 MNHNS, CDR2 SASEGT. With 7 bases clipped from V and 5 bases from J, the junction kept 6 bases outside the gene matches. The CDR3 sequence: CASTRTSGGANEQYF. CDR3 sequence (DNA): TGTGCCAGCACGAGGACTAGCGGGGGGGCCAACGAGCAGTACTTC.

The rearrangement links TRBV6-1 to TRBJ2-3; a possible D gene is TRBD1 (5 bases). The CDR3 covers 15 residues. Germline V CDR1 and CDR2: MNHNS, SASEGT. Trimming took 4 bases from V and 0 from J, leaving 11 bases between them. DNA of the CDR3: TGTGCCAGCAGTGTTGACAGTGGGAGCACAGATACGCAGTATTTT. Protein sequence: CASSVDSGSTDTQYF.

The chain employs TRBV19 and TRBJ2-5; 8 nucleotides line up with TRBD1. V was clipped by 4 bases and J by 5 bases; unmatched bases: 3. CDR3 size: 13 residues. CDR1 and CDR2 (germline): LNHDA, SQIVND (reference sequence). The CDR3 sequence is CASSKTGEETQYF. The CDR3, as DNA: TGTGCCAGTAGTAAGACAGGGGAGGAGACCCAGTACTTC.

The chain combines TRBV11-2 with TRBJ2-3; 13 nucleotides line up with TRBD2. CDR1 and CDR2 from the germline V gene are SGHAT and FQNNGV. Losses at the gene ends were 1 base for V and 6 bases for J; bases not matched to a gene: 4. There are 16 residues in the CDR3. The CDR3 protein is CASSLGGTSGVDTQYF. The CDR3 nucleotides are TGTGCCAGCAGCTTAGGTGGGACTAGCGGGGTGGATACGCAGTATTTT.

The chain employs TRBV6-6 and TRBJ2-7; the D is unclear. The germline CDR1 and CDR2 sequences are MNHNY and SVGAGI (reference sequence). The length of the CDR3 is 14 residues. Trimming took off 2 bases at V and 3 bases at J, with 11 bases between the two ends. CDR3 coding DNA: TGTGCCAGCAGTTACGGTCAGGTCAACTACGAGCAGTACTTC. This translates into CASSYGQVNYEQYF.

The genes are TRBV2 and TRBJ1-5; maybe TRBD1 (5 bases). The CDR3 covers 13 residues. Trimming took off 7 bases at V and 5 bases at J, with 12 bases between the two ends. Germline assignment: CDR1 SNHLY and CDR2 FYNNEI. CDR3 bases: TGTGCCAGCATAATGGACACAGATCAGCCCCAGCATTTT. It yields the protein CASIMDTDQPQHF.

This chain joins TRBV2 and TRBJ1-5, with 10 bases fitting TRBD1. This CDR3 region has 16 residues. Germline CDR1 and CDR2: SNHLY and FYNNEI. Trimming at V came to 7 bases and at J to 1 base, leaving 7 bases not matched to a gene. The DNA for the CDR3 is TGTGCCAGCACCGGGGGGGACAGGGGCAGCAATCAGCCCCAGCATTTT. The encoded protein is CASTGGDRGSNQPQHF.

V gene TRBV4-1 combines with J gene TRBJ2-5, with D possibly being TRBD2 (6 bases). Germline assignment: CDR1 MGHRA and CDR2 YSYEKL. The V gene lost 5 bases and the J gene lost 5 bases, with 15 bases spanning the gap. The CDR3 runs to 14 residues. The CDR3 nucleotides read TGCGCCAGCAGCTGGACTACAGTGTTGGAGACCCAGTACTTC. As protein: CASSWTTVLETQYF.

This chain joins TRBV10-1 and TRBJ1-1; weak D call: TRBD1 (6 bases). The germline V and J ends were trimmed by 1 base and 4 bases, with 10 bases remaining between them. The CDR3 runs 14 residues. Looked up from germline, CDR1 is WNHNN and CDR2 is SYGVQD (reference sequence). DNA for the CDR3: TGCGCCAGCAGTGAGTTCGGCAGGGGCACTGAAGCTTTCTTT. Protein sequence: CASSEFGRGTEAFF.

The count of this clone is one. The chain is built from TRBV4-1 and TRBJ2-5; 8 bases line up with TRBD1. This CDR3 comprises 16 residues. CDR1 is MGHRA and CDR2 is YSYEKL in the germline V gene. J lost 5 bases, V lost 2 bases, and 10 bases had no gene match. CDR3 coding DNA: TGCGCCAGCAGCCAACTGCCGCCAGGGGGCGGTGAGACCCAGTACTTC. It translates to CASSQLPPGGGETQYF.

Here the CDR3 reads CASSQDPPYQGSSGNTIYF. CDR3 DNA sequence: TGCGCCAGCAGCCAAGATCCCCCTTACCAGGGAAGCTCTGGAAACACCATATATTTT. This chain connects TRBV4-1 to TRBJ1-3; possibly TRBD1 for D (5 bases). CDR3 length: 19 residues. Trimming shortened V by 0 bases and J by 0 bases, and 18 bases separated the two germline ends. Germline V gene sequence: CDR1 MGHRA, CDR2 YSYEKL.

V usage is TRBV28 and J usage is TRBJ1-5, with D tentatively TRBD1 (5 bases). This CDR3 is 16 amino acids long. Trimming removed 10 bases at V and 0 bases at J, with 19 bases between. Germline CDR1 reads MDHEN; CDR2 reads SYDVKM. CDR3 in amino acids: CATFGGGDFSNQPQHF. CDR3 nucleotides: TGTGCCACTTTCGGCGGTGGGGACTTTAGCAATCAGCCCCAGCATTTT.